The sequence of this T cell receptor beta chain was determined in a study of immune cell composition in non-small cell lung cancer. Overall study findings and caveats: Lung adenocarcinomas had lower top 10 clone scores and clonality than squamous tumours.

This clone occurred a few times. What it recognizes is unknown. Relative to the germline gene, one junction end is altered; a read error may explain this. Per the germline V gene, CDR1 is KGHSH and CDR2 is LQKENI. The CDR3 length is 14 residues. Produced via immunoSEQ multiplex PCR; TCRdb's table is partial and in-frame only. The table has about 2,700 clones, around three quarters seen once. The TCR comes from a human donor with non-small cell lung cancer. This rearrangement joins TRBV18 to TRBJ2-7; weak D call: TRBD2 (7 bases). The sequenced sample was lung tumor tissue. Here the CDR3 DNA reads TGTGCCAGCTCTCCACAAGGGGGAGGGTACGAGCAGTACTTC. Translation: CASSPQGGGYEQYF.